What follows are 32 T cell receptor beta chains derived from one specimen sequenced in a study of cytomegalovirus exposure and HLA in healthy donors. The PCR contained 60 Vbeta and 13 Jbeta primers. Sequenced by immunoSEQ multiplex PCR; TCRdb stores in-frame clones only, minus some. The repertoire holds 180,000 or so clones, with roughly 85% as singletons. Material for sequencing was PBMCs. The receptors were sampled from a man aged 35 to 55 in good health and CMV-seropositive.

DNA for the CDR3: TGCGCCAGCAGCTCAGCAGGGGGCAATGAGCAGTTCTTC. This sequence encodes CASSSAGGNEQFF. This chain connects TRBV5-1 to TRBJ2-1; 7 bases line up with TRBD1. Trimming cost V 3 bases and J 6 bases; bases outside gene matches: 3. Germline CDR1 and CDR2: SGHRS and YFSETQ. The CDR3 sequence is 13 residues long.

The genes are TRBV7-9 and TRBJ2-3; D perhaps matches TRBD1 (5 bases). The CDR3 extends over 14 amino acids. CDR1 and CDR2 from the germline V gene are SEHNR and FQNEAQ (reference sequence). The ends were cut back, 5 bases at V and 3 bases at J, with 12 bases in the middle. CDR3 sequence reads: CASSRQRQTDTQYF. The DNA of the CDR3 is TGTGCCAGCAGCCGCCAGAGACAGACAGATACGCAGTATTTT.

The chain couples TRBV27 to TRBJ2-5; 10 bases are shared with TRBD1. Germline assignment: CDR1 MNHEY and CDR2 SMNVEV (reference sequence). With V trimmed by 8 bases and J by 11 bases, 14 bases remained unmatched. The CDR3 runs 14 residues. CDR3 protein: CASSFGTGAGEQYF. The CDR3, as DNA: TGTGCCAGCTCGTTTGGGACAGGGGCGGGAGAGCAGTACTTC.

V usage is TRBV5-1 and J usage is TRBJ2-5; 14 bases line up with TRBD2. The germline CDR1 and CDR2 sequences are SGHRS and YFSETQ. The junction had 8 bases not matched to a gene; V was cut back by 4 bases and J by 6 bases. CDR3 length equals 16 residues. CDR3 nucleotide sequence: TGCGCCAGCAGCCTAGGGACTAGCGGGAGAAGGCAGACCCAGTACTTC. Protein product: CASSLGTSGRRQTQYF.

V and J are TRBV5-1 and TRBJ1-1, with a possible D match to TRBD1 (5 bases). CDR1 and CDR2 (germline): SGHRS, YFSETQ. CDR3 length equals 15 residues. Trimming took off 2 bases at V and 1 base at J, with 12 bases between the two ends. DNA of the CDR3: TGCGCCAGCAGCTTATTGACAGCTTCGAACACTGAAGCTTTCTTT. It yields the protein CASSLLTASNTEAFF.

This clone appeared a few times. The chain links TRBV10-2 to TRBJ2-7; 7 positions agree with TRBD2. Germline CDR1 reads WSHSY; CDR2 reads SAAADI. CDR3 size: 14 residues. Trimming took 4 bases from V and 2 from J; bases not matched to a gene: 5. The CDR3 region is CASSVLGLAYEQYF. For the CDR3, the DNA is TGCGCCAGCAGTGTGCTTGGACTAGCCTACGAGCAGTACTTC.

CDR3 loop: CASSYSTGGTNEKLFF. The CDR3 DNA reads as TGCGCCAGCAGCTACTCGACAGGGGGAACTAATGAAAAACTGTTTTTT. The chain recombines TRBV5-1 with TRBJ1-4, with 9 bases identical to TRBD1. The V gene's germline CDR1 is SGHRS and CDR2 YFSETQ. The CDR3 contains 16 residues. Trimming removed 3 bases from V and 1 base from J; junction bases left unmatched: 4.

This clone was seen just once. The chain employs TRBV11-2 and TRBJ1-4; 8 bases map to TRBD1. This CDR3 contains 15 residues. The V gene end was trimmed by 1 base and the J gene end by 7 bases; junction bases not matched to a gene: 5. CDR1 is SGHAT, CDR2 FQNNGV, per germline. This CDR3 reads CASSLGQGAGEKLFF. The CDR3 nucleotides are TGTGCCAGCAGCTTAGGGCAGGGGGCTGGTGAAAAACTGTTTTTT.

There are a few counts of this clone. V gene TRBV5-8 combines with J gene TRBJ2-1; D gene unclear. There are 18 residues in the CDR3. The germline gives CDR1 SGHTS, CDR2 YDEGEE. V shed 3 bases and J shed 1 base, with 20 bases lying between them. In nucleotides, the CDR3 is TGTGCCAGCAGCTCCGGAGCATTATTAGGTCGTTCCTACAATGAGCAGTTCTTC. Its translation: CASSSGALLGRSYNEQFF.

This clone was picked up one time. The chain links TRBV6-6 to TRBJ2-2; 14 nucleotides line up with TRBD2. V was pared by 10 bases and J by 2 bases, with 6 bases of the junction left unmatched. Germline CDR1 and CDR2: MNHNY and SVGAGI (reference sequence). This CDR3 has 16 amino acids. The CDR3 spells CATIGTSGGNTGELFF. The DNA of the CDR3 is TGTGCCACCATCGGGACTAGCGGGGGAAACACCGGGGAGCTGTTTTTT.

This chain joins TRBV18 and TRBJ2-5; no definite D call. Germline CDR1 KGHSH, CDR2 LQKENI. Between the trimmed V and J ends, which lost 1 base and 1 base, there was a span of 7 bases. The CDR3 spans 14 residues. CDR3 nucleotides: TGTGCCAGCTCACCACTCCGCAGCCAAGAGACCCAGTACTTC. The encoded protein is CASSPLRSQETQYF.

The chain is built from TRBV5-1 and TRBJ1-4; 9 positions agree with TRBD1. The CDR3 extends over 14 amino acids. V was pared by 2 bases and J by 5 bases, with 1 base of the junction left unmatched. The germline V gene encodes CDR1 SGHRS and CDR2 YFSETQ. The CDR3 coding sequence is TGCGCCAGCAGCTTCGGGACAGGGAATGAAAAACTGTTTTTT. Translation gives CASSFGTGNEKLFF.

The count of this clone is one. The chain is built from TRBV5-1 and TRBJ2-7, with D tentatively TRBD2 (5 bases). Trimming pared 0 bases from V and 1 base from J, leaving 11 bases between. The germline gives CDR1 SGHRS, CDR2 YFSETQ. The CDR3 has 15 residues. The CDR3 DNA follows: TGCGCCAGCAGCTTGGGTGAGGGCCTTTCCTACGAGCAGTACTTC. Translated, it gives CASSLGEGLSYEQYF.

This chain uses TRBV6-6 with TRBJ1-1; a weak D match, TRBD1 (5 bases). Germline CDR1 MNHNY, CDR2 SVGAGI (reference sequence). Trimming took off 7 bases at V and 4 bases at J, with 16 bases between the two ends. The CDR3 is 14 residues long. The CDR3 sequence: CASTYFGQGTEAFF. CDR3 DNA: TGTGCCAGCACCTACTTTGGGCAGGGCACTGAAGCTTTCTTT.

V and J are TRBV5-4 and TRBJ2-3; 13 nucleotides match TRBD2. V lost 1 base, J lost 5 bases, and 7 bases stayed unmatched. Per germline, CDR1 SGHNT and CDR2 YYREEE (reference sequence). The CDR3 spans 17 residues. CDR3: CASSLRLAGGRGDTQYF. In nucleotides, the CDR3 is TGTGCCAGCAGCTTGAGACTAGCGGGAGGCCGGGGAGATACGCAGTATTTT.

The V call is TRBV5-6, the J call TRBJ2-3, with D perhaps matching TRBD1 (6 bases). CDR3 length: 15 amino acids. V lost 4 bases, J lost 3 bases, and 15 bases lay in between. Germline V gives CDR1 SGHDT, CDR2 YYEEEE. CDR3 loop: CASSPLQGITDTQYF. The CDR3 nucleotides read TGTGCCAGCAGCCCGCTTCAGGGGATAACAGATACGCAGTATTTT.

This clone was observed a few times. This rearrangement joins TRBV29-1 to TRBJ2-3; possibly TRBD2 for D (5 bases). CDR1 SQVTM and CDR2 ANQGSEA come from the germline V gene. The CDR3 sequence is 15 residues long. Trimming took 5 bases from V and 0 from J, leaving 15 bases between them. CDR3 bases: TGCAGCGTTCCCTCCGGACTTCCCAGCACAGATACGCAGTATTTT. It specifies CSVPSGLPSTDTQYF.

Points on this clone: The junction and the germline gene differ at one end; a read error may be behind it. The same CDR3 is also encoded by other DNA sequences in this sample. The chain has TRBV15 and TRBJ2-7; 7 nucleotides line up with TRBD2. This CDR3 comprises 14 residues. Germline V gene lookup returns CDR1 LNHNV and CDR2 YYDKDF (reference sequence). The CDR3 bases are TGTGCTACCAGCAGAGCGGGGAATGCCTACGAGCAGTACTTC. Translated, it gives CATSRAGNAYEQYF.

This chain links TRBV5-4 with TRBJ1-4, with 9 bases lining up with TRBD1. Losses at the gene ends were 4 bases for V and 0 bases for J; bases not matched to a gene: 7. Looked up from germline, CDR1 is SGHNT and CDR2 is YYREEE (reference sequence). The CDR3 extends over 17 amino acids. The CDR3 is CASSDWDRVTTNEKLFF. In DNA, the CDR3 is TGTGCCAGCAGCGACTGGGACAGGGTAACAACTAATGAAAAACTGTTTTTT. The complete variable domain, with remaining parts taken from reference TRBV5-4 and TRBJ1-4, reads ETGVTQSPTHLIKTRGQQVTLRCSSQSGHNTVSWYQQALGQGPQFIFQYYREEENGRGNFPPRFSGLQFPNYSSELNVNALELDDSALYLCASSDWDRVTTNEKLFFGSGTQLSVL.

The J gene is TRBJ2-7, the V gene TRBV27, with 7 bases aligning to TRBD1. Germline CDR1 is MNHEY and CDR2 is SMNVEV (reference sequence). This CDR3 is 14 amino acids long. After removal of 3 bases from V and 4 bases from J, the junction contained 6 bases not matched to a gene. CDR3 sequence reads: CASSFRTGAYEQYF. The CDR3, as DNA: TGTGCCAGCAGTTTCAGAACAGGGGCATACGAGCAGTACTTC.

The chain joins TRBV6-1 to TRBJ2-7; unclear D gene. Trimming pared 3 bases from V and 5 bases from J, leaving 11 bases between. Germline CDR1 reads MNHNS; CDR2 reads SASEGT. The length of the CDR3 is 13 residues. CDR3 protein: CASSDILSHEQYF. As DNA, the CDR3 is TGTGCCAGCAGTGACATCTTGAGCCACGAGCAGTACTTC.

There are a few counts of this clone. The chain couples TRBV7-9 to TRBJ1-1; the match to TRBD1 covers 7 bases. CDR1 SEHNR and CDR2 FQNEAQ come from the germline V gene (reference sequence). V gave up 5 bases and J gave up 7 bases; unmatched junction bases: 10. The CDR3 has 14 residues. CDR3 nucleotides: TGTGCCAGCAGCCGGGACAGAAGGGGTAGTGAAGCTTTCTTT. Encoded protein: CASSRDRRGSEAFF.

On this clone itself: This sample also contains other DNA sequences that code for the same CDR3. The rearrangement uses TRBV6-5 and TRBJ2-7, with TRBD2 matching 14 bases. Trimming removed 5 bases from V and 4 bases from J; junction bases left unmatched: 4. This CDR3 is 15 amino acids long. Germline V gene sequence: CDR1 MNHEY, CDR2 SVGAGI. Written as DNA, the CDR3 is TGTGCCAGCAGTAATAGACTAGCGGGAGGGTACGAGCAGTACTTC. Residues: CASSNRLAGGYEQYF.

This chain joins TRBV18 and TRBJ2-1; 14 bases match TRBD2. V gave up 6 bases and J gave up 5 bases; unmatched junction bases: 3. Germline assignment: CDR1 KGHSH and CDR2 LQKENI. This CDR3 has 15 residues. CDR3 in DNA: TGTGCCAGCTCCCAGACTAGCGGGAGGGACAATGAGCAGTTCTTC. Its protein is CASSQTSGRDNEQFF.

This clone was observed a single time. This chain links TRBV6-6 with TRBJ2-1; possible D gene TRBD1, 6 bases. There are 14 residues in the CDR3. Trimming cost V 4 bases and J 9 bases, with 16 bases left between them. CDR1 and CDR2 from the germline V gene are MNHNY and SVGAGI (reference sequence). The CDR3 region has the DNA TGTGCCAGCAGTTCCCCAGGGGAGACCGGTGAGCAGTTCTTC. Protein product: CASSSPGETGEQFF.

V gene TRBV10-3 combines with J gene TRBJ1-2, with D possibly being TRBD1 (6 bases). The germline gives CDR1 ENHRY, CDR2 SYGVKD. V shed 8 bases and J shed 8 bases, with 15 bases lying between them. The CDR3 consists of 12 residues. CDR3 coding DNA: TGTGCCATCGGACAACAGGGTCAGGGCTACACCTTC. It translates to CAIGQQGQGYTF.

There are a few counts of this clone. The J gene is TRBJ2-7, the V gene TRBV5-1; TRBD2 aligns across 9 bases. Germline V gene lookup returns CDR1 SGHRS and CDR2 YFSETQ. CDR3 size: 15 residues. The CDR3 nucleotides are TGCCCACCAACCGGGGCTCCGGGACTAGCTTACGAGCAGTACTTC. It translates to CPPTGAPGLAYEQYF.

V gene TRBV5-1 combines with J gene TRBJ2-5, with a possible D match to TRBD2 (5 bases). Germline V gives CDR1 SGHRS, CDR2 YFSETQ. The CDR3 spans 13 residues. Trimming took 2 bases from V and 5 from J, leaving 10 bases between them. CDR3 bases: TGCGCCAGCAGCTTTGACTACTGGGAGACCCAGTACTTC. Protein sequence: CASSFDYWETQYF.

Only a few counts were recorded for this clone. This sequence joins TRBV28 and TRBJ1-6; 8 bases match TRBD1. CDR1 is MDHEN and CDR2 is SYDVKM in the germline V gene. This CDR3 has 14 residues. V was clipped by 6 bases and J by 7 bases; unmatched bases: 5. The CDR3 DNA is TGTGCCAGCAGGGCCGGACAGGGCAATTCACCCCTCCACTTT. It translates to CASRAGQGNSPLHF.

This chain uses TRBV5-1 with TRBJ2-3; 13 bases are a match to TRBD2. There are 17 residues in the CDR3. Per the germline V gene, CDR1 is SGHRS and CDR2 is YFSETQ. V lost 0 bases and J lost 2; bases outside the gene matches: 3. CDR3 residues: CASSLATSGRATDTQYF. The CDR3 DNA follows: TGCGCCAGCAGCTTGGCCACTAGCGGGAGGGCCACAGATACGCAGTATTTT.

The J gene is TRBJ2-1, the V gene TRBV27, with 8 positions matching TRBD1. This CDR3 spans 15 amino acids. Germline V gene data show CDR1 as MNHEY and CDR2 as SMNVEV (reference sequence). The junction had 5 bases not matched to a gene; V was cut back by 6 bases and J by 1 base. CDR3 residues: CASSFGQGSYNEQFF. For the CDR3, the DNA is TGTGCCAGCAGCTTTGGACAGGGATCCTACAATGAGCAGTTCTTC.

The chain links TRBV6-4 to TRBJ2-3, with D perhaps TRBD2 (5 bases). With 4 bases removed from V and 4 bases from J, the gap between germline ends came to 9 bases. CDR1 MRHNA and CDR2 SNTAGT come from the germline V gene. The CDR3 runs 13 residues. As DNA, the CDR3 is TGTGCCAGCAGTGTGAGGGAATCAGATACGCAGTATTTT. This codes for CASSVRESDTQYF.